The TCR beta chain under discussion was sequenced for a study of neoadjuvant anti-PD-1 for oral cavity cancer. Sequenced by immunoSEQ multiplex PCR; TCRdb stores in-frame clones only, minus some. This sample carries approximately 15,000 clones, approximately 65% of them seen once, and the ten largest clones take 2.5%. Germline CDR1 reads PRHDT; CDR2 reads FYEKMQ (reference sequence). The CDR3 contains 13 residues. V was cut by 5 bases and J by 3 bases, with 10 bases left in between. Patients had HPV-negative, locally advanced oral cavity squamous cell carcinoma. Blood cells were analyzed directly, without culture or expansion.

The starting material was PBMCs, obtained before nivolumab (anti-PD-1) treatment. This clonotype was obtained from a person aged 40 to 85 with oral cavity squamous cell carcinoma. The chain employs TRBV13 and TRBJ1-2; weak D call: TRBD1 (5 bases). CDR3 nucleotide sequence: TGTGCCAGCAGCCTTCGGGGGGACTATGGCTACACCTTC. Residues: CASSLRGDYGYTF.